The clone carrying this T cell receptor (beta chain) was seen repeatedly, ten times or more. The V end lost 0 bases, the J end lost 4 bases, and 16 bases lay between the germline ends. This CDR3 has 16 amino acids. CDR1 is LGHDT and CDR2 is YNNKEL in the germline V gene (reference sequence). The data stem from a study of T cells in Graves' hyperthyroidism and ophthalmopathy. Regions amplified from RNA transcripts were the TCR beta CDR3 regions. The primer set for the first-round RT-PCR of the TCR CDR3 was HTBI. TCRdb re-derived calls from the multiplex PCR reads in MiXCR, one entry per CDR3 protein. Of around 420,000 distinct CDR3 sequences in the sample, 15% to 18% were seen once. On the basis of clinical symptoms, serum thyroxine and TRAb, thyroid ultrasound and orbital computed tomography, diagnoses were made.

The sequencing input was blood. The TCR comes from a woman between 18 and 29 years old with Graves' hyperthyroidism. The chain is built from TRBV3-1 and TRBJ2-7; D remains unclear. The CDR3 loop is CASSQDRQYSGYEQYF. In DNA, the CDR3 is TGTGCCAGCAGCCAAGATCGGCAGTACTCCGGTTACGAGCAGTACTTC.